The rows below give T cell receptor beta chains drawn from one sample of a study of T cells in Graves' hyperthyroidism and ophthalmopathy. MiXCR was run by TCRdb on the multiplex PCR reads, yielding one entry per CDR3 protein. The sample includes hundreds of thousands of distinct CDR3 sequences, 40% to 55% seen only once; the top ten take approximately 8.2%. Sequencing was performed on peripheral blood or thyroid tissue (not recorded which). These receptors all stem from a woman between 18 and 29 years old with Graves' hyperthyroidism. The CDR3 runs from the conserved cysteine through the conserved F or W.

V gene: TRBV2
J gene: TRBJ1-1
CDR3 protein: CASSGGDRGPGTEAFF

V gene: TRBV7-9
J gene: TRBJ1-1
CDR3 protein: CASNLQGGNTEAFF

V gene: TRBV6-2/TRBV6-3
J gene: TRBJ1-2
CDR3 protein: CASSYGGQGANYGYTF

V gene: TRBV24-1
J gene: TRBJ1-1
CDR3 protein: CATMLRGTKRWNTEAFF

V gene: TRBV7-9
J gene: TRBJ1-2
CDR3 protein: CASSQDVRDGYGYTF

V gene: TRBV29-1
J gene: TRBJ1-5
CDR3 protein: CSSAGNQPQHF

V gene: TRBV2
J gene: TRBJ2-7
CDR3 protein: CASSATGSRYEQYF

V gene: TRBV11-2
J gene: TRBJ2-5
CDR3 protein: CASSLGTSSGRQETQYF

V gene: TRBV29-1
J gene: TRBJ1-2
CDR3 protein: CSVGAGNYGYTF

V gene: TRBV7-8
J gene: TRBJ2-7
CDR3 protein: CATASRSYEQYF

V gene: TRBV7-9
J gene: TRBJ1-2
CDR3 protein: CASSLMDRGSGYTF

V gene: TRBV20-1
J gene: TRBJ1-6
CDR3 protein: CSASGTGVSPLHF

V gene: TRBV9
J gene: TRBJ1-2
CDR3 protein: CASSFVDRGMYGGYTF

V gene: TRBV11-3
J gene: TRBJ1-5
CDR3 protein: CASSLRPDSNQPQHF

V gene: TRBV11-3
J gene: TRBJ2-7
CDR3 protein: CASSRLVAASYEQYF

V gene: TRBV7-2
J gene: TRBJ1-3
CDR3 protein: CASSLGQISGNTIYF

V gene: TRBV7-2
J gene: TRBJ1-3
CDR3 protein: CASSLVGIPGNTIYF

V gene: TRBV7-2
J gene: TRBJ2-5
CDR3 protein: CASSLAILAGRKETQYF

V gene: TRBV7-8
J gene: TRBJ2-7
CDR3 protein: CASSLLPGLTIEQYF

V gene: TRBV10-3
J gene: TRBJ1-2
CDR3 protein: CVSSAGQNYGYTF

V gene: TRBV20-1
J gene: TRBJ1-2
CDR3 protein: CSARGTEDYGYTF

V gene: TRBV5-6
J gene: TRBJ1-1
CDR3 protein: CASSRSTGVNTEAFF

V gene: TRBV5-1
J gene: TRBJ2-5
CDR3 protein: CASSPGRGQQETQYF

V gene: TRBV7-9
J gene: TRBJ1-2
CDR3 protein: CASIPPRDRLNYGYTF

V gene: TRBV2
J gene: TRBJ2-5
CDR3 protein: CASLQSGRGQETQYF

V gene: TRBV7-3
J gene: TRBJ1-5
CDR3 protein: CASSPTGFGGNQPQHF

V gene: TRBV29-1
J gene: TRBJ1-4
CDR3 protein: CSVEDGGQGEKLFF

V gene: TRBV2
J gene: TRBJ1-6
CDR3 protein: CASIGENSPLHF

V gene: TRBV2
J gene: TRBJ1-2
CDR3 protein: CASGGDSNYGYTF

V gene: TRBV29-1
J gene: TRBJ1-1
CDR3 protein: CSSVRNTEAFF

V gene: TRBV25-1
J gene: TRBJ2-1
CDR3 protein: CASRLAGGNNEQFF

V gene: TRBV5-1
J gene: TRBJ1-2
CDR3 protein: CASSLAPTENYGYTF

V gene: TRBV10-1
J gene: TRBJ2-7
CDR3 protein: CASSARTGGSRGEQYF

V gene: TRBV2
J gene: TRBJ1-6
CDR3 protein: CAILTPDSSYNSPLHF

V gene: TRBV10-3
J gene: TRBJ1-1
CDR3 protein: CAISEYGGFTEAFF

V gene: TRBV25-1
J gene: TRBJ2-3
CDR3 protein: CASREGGWARGTQYF

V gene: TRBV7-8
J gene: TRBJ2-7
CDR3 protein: CASSLAQTGAYEQYF

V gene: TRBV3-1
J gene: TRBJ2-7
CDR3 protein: CASSQDGIEQYF

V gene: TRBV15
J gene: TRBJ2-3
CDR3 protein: CATSRAEISGTDTQYF

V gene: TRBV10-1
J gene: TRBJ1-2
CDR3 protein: CASSERREGGYTF

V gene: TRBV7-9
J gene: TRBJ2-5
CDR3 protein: CASSVAGGQQETQYF

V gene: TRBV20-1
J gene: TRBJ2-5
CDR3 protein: CSARGPTGTGETQYF

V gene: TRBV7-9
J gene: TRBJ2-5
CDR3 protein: CASSLVADETQYF

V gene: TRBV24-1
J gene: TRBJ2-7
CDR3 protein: CATSDYRGRGEQYF

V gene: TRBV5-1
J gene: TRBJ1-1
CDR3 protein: CASSQPGTANTEAFF

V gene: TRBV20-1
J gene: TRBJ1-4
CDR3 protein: CSAPQGALEKLFF

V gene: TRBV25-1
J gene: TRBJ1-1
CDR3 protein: CASSDHRQGRLSFF

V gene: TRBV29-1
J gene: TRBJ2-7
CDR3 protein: CSARLAGGSYEQYF

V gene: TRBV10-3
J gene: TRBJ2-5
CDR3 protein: CASRPQQGQETQYF

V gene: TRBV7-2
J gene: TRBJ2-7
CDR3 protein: CASSQEGLLYEQYF

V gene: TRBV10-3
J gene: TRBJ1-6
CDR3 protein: CAISGRGRDSPLHF

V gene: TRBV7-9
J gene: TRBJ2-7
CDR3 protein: CASSLTSGRLLSYEQYF

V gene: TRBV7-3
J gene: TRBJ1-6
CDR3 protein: CASGGGTGNSPLHF

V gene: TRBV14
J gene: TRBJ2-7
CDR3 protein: CASSQDDISYEQYF

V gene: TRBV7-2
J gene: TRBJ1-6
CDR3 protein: CASSSRGPGSPLHF

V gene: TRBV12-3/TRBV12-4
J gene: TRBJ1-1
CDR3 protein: CASSPTYGEAFF

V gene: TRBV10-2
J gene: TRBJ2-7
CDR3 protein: CASRVGSLTYEQYF

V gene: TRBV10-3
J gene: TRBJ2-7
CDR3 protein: CAISEPGTSGSYEQYF

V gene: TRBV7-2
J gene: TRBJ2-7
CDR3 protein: CASSWSPTGTAEQYF